A single sample is the source of the 29 T cell receptor beta chains below, sequenced in a study of T cell responses to AZD1222 COVID-19 vaccine. TCRdb keeps only in-frame clones here, not all; method: immunoSEQ multiplex PCR. The sample contains some 130,000 clones, approximately 87% of which appear only once. The input for sequencing was peripheral blood, taken on day 0 of AZD1222 vaccination. The receptors were gathered from an adult in good health.

A note on this clone: The junction and the germline gene differ at one end; a read error may be behind it. This rearrangement joins TRBV7-7 to TRBJ2-3; 9 bases align to TRBD2. The germline V gene has CDR1 SSHAT and CDR2 FNYEAQ (reference sequence). This CDR3 comprises 15 residues. The CDR3 region is CASSSGLASLDTQYF. Written as DNA, the CDR3 is TGTGCTAGCAGCTCGGGACTAGCTTCACTAGATACGCAGTATTTT.

The sample holds a few counts of this clone. The CDR3 DNA sequence: TGCAGCGGATCCTTCTCTGGAAACACCATATATTTT. It specifies CSGSFSGNTIYF. The V and J genes are TRBV29-1 and TRBJ1-3; D unresolved. Germline CDR1 and CDR2: SQVTM and ANQGSEA. The CDR3 is 12 amino acids. Deletions cut 7 bases from V and 0 bases from J, with 7 bases between.

The J gene is TRBJ2-7, the V gene TRBV7-8, with 9 nucleotides matching TRBD2. The CDR3 consists of 16 residues. The germline V gene encodes CDR1 SGHVS and CDR2 FQNEAQ. Trimming cost V 1 base and J 3 bases; bases outside gene matches: 7. The CDR3 DNA is TGTGCCAGCAGCTTAGTTGGAGCGGGGGGCTTCTACGAGCAGTACTTC. Protein product: CASSLVGAGGFYEQYF.

This clone was counted once. This chain links TRBV18 with TRBJ1-5, with 7 nucleotides matching TRBD1. This CDR3 is 16 amino acids long. CDR1 KGHSH and CDR2 LQKENI come from the germline V gene. J lost 5 bases, V lost 4 bases, and 11 bases had no gene match. For the CDR3, the DNA is TGTGCCAGCTCACTCAGCTTAGGGCAGGGGGATCAGCCCCAGCATTTT. Translating gives CASSLSLGQGDQPQHF.

The chain's CDR3 is CASSYPPGSRGDEQYF. DNA for the CDR3: TGTGCCAGCAGTTACCCCCCCGGTTCGCGGGGGGACGAGCAGTACTTC. V usage is TRBV6-6 and J usage is TRBJ2-7; the match to TRBD2 covers 8 bases. Unmatched junction bases numbered 11, after V lost 2 bases and J lost 5 bases. Germline values: CDR1 MNHNY, CDR2 SVGAGI (reference sequence). The CDR3 contains 16 residues.

The V call is TRBV2, the J call TRBJ1-4; D ambiguous. This CDR3 is 15 amino acids long. CDR1 and CDR2 (germline): SNHLY, FYNNEI. V was pared by 4 bases and J by 0 bases, with 9 bases between. This chain's CDR3 is CASSALPATNEKLFF. The CDR3 nucleotides read TGTGCCAGCAGTGCTCTTCCTGCAACTAATGAAAAACTGTTTTTT.

This clone appeared a few times. The chain employs TRBV25-1 and TRBJ1-1; perhaps TRBD1 as D (6 bases). This CDR3 contains 14 residues. V was cut by 7 bases and J by 5 bases, with 17 bases left in between. Germline CDR1 reads MGHDK; CDR2 reads SYGVNS. CDR3 sequence (DNA): TGTGCCAGCACCCAAGGAGGGGGGGGAACTGAAGCTTTCTTT. Protein sequence: CASTQGGGGTEAFF.

This chain uses TRBV2 with TRBJ1-4, with a weak D call TRBD1 (6 bases). With 4 bases removed from V and 5 bases from J, the gap between germline ends came to 14 bases. The CDR3 spans 15 residues. CDR1 is SNHLY and CDR2 is FYNNEI in the germline V gene. The CDR3 spells CASSGLSGVNEKLFF. CDR3 DNA sequence: TGTGCCAGCAGTGGATTGTCAGGGGTGAATGAAAAACTGTTTTTT.

This sequence joins TRBV13 and TRBJ2-2, with 15 bases identical to TRBD2. The V segment lost 6 bases and the J segment 4 bases; nucleotides outside the gene matches: 9. The CDR3 has 18 amino acids. Germline V gene sequence: CDR1 PRHDT, CDR2 FYEKMQ (reference sequence). The CDR3 sequence: CASRPGLAGGPSTGELFF. In nucleotides, the CDR3 is TGTGCCAGCAGGCCCGGACTAGCGGGGGGGCCGAGCACCGGGGAGCTGTTTTTT.

This clone was recorded only once. This chain connects TRBV3-1 (or the pseudogene TRBV3-2) to TRBJ2-3, with 7 bases lining up with TRBD2. V lost 0 bases, J lost 4 bases, and 10 bases stayed unmatched. CDR1 is LGHDT and CDR2 is YNNKEL in the germline V gene (reference sequence). This CDR3 contains 17 residues. CDR3 DNA sequence: TGTGCCAGCAGCCAAGAGTGGCGCGGGGGACGCGCAGATACGCAGTATTTT. This sequence encodes CASSQEWRGGRADTQYF.

This sequence joins TRBV10-3 and TRBJ1-1; D perhaps matches TRBD1 (5 bases). The CDR3 covers 12 residues. The V gene's germline CDR1 is ENHRY and CDR2 SYGVKD. V lost 6 bases to trimming and J lost 5 bases, with 10 bases between them. The CDR3 sequence: CAIRTGETEAFF. In nucleotides, the CDR3 is TGTGCCATCAGGACGGGGGAAACTGAAGCTTTCTTT.

The chain is built from TRBV9 and TRBJ2-6; unclear D gene. Trimming removed 1 base from V and 0 bases from J, with 5 bases in between. This CDR3 spans 15 amino acids. Germline CDR1 reads SGDLS; CDR2 reads YYNGEE. CDR3 coding DNA: TGTGCCAGCAGCGTAATCGGCTCTGGGGCCAACGTCCTGACTTTC. It encodes CASSVIGSGANVLTF. The full variable domain, in which reference TRBV9 and TRBJ2-6 provide the parts outside the CDR3, is DSGVTQTPKHLITATGQRVTLRCSPRSGDLSVYWYQQSLDQGLQFLIQYYNGEERAKGNILERFSAQQFPDLHSELNLSSLELGDSALYFCASSVIGSGANVLTFGAGSRLTVL.

The CDR3 spells CASSLGVGRMNTEAFF. As DNA, the CDR3 is TGTGCCAGCAGCTTAGGAGTAGGGAGAATGAACACTGAAGCTTTCTTT. This chain joins TRBV7-2 and TRBJ1-1; D call uncertain. The germline gives CDR1 SGHTA, CDR2 FQGNSA. The CDR3 runs to 16 residues. V lost 1 base, J lost 0 bases, and 12 bases lay in between. Combining the CDR3 with reference TRBV7-2 and TRBJ1-1 gives the whole variable domain GAGVSQSPSNKVTEKGKDVELRCDPISGHTALYWYRQSLGQGLEFLIYFQGNSAPDKSGLPSDRFSAERTGGSVSTLTIQRTQQEDSAVYLCASSLGVGRMNTEAFFGQGTRLTVV.

This clone was detected only once. This rearrangement joins TRBV6-5 to TRBJ1-1, with a possible D match to TRBD1 (5 bases). Germline values: CDR1 MNHEY, CDR2 SVGAGI. V was cut by 2 bases and J by 6 bases, with 13 bases left in between. The CDR3 length is 14 residues. Written as DNA, the CDR3 is TGTGCCAGCAGTTACCGAGGGGCCAGCGCTGAAGCTTTCTTT. It specifies CASSYRGASAEAFF.

The chain links TRBV4-1 to TRBJ1-1; D is possibly TRBD1 (5 bases). The CDR3 has 15 residues. V was clipped by 3 bases and J by 0 bases, with 11 bases between them. CDR1 MGHRA and CDR2 YSYEKL come from the germline V gene. The CDR3 protein is CASSQGPSMNTEAFF. In DNA, the CDR3 is TGCGCCAGCAGCCAGGGACCCTCCATGAACACTGAAGCTTTCTTT.

The table lists this clone with a few counts. This chain connects TRBV11-2 to TRBJ1-2; D call uncertain. CDR1 SGHAT and CDR2 FQNNGV come from the germline V gene. Trimming left V 5 bases short and J 5 bases short, with 24 bases between. This CDR3 is built from 17 residues. In DNA, the CDR3 is TGTGCCAGCAGCAATTACCAACTAGGCCCCTTTGTGTATGGCTACACCTTC. It translates to CASSNYQLGPFVYGYTF.

The chain employs TRBV9 and TRBJ1-2; 7 nucleotides line up with TRBD1. The CDR3 extends over 14 amino acids. After removal of 0 bases from V and 5 bases from J, the junction contained 4 bases not matched to a gene. Per the germline V gene, CDR1 is SGDLS and CDR2 is YYNGEE. This CDR3 reads CASSVGAGQYGYTF. DNA for the CDR3: TGTGCCAGCAGCGTAGGGGCGGGACAGTATGGCTACACCTTC.

V and J are TRBV5-1 and TRBJ2-7; 9 nucleotides agree with TRBD2. CDR3 length: 15 residues. The germline gives CDR1 SGHRS, CDR2 YFSETQ. V lost 0 bases to trimming and J lost 6 bases; unmatched junction nucleotides: 7. The DNA for the CDR3 is TGCGCCAGCAGCTTGGGGGTAGCGGGGGAGCGCGAGCAGTACTTC. Translating it yields CASSLGVAGEREQYF.

This chain uses TRBV6-5 with TRBJ2-7; D tentatively fits TRBD1 or TRBD2 (5 bases each). Looked up from germline, CDR1 is MNHEY and CDR2 is SVGAGI. The CDR3 runs 14 residues. The germline V and J ends were trimmed by 0 bases and 3 bases, with 9 bases remaining between them. The chain's CDR3 is CASSYSSGGYEQYF. CDR3 nucleotides: TGTGCCAGCAGTTACTCGAGTGGGGGCTACGAGCAGTACTTC.

CDR3 DNA: TGTGCCAGCAGTTACTCGGCAGGGGCAAGTGGCTACACCTTC. Its protein is CASSYSAGASGYTF. This chain uses TRBV6-2 or TRBV6-3 with TRBJ1-2, with D tentatively TRBD1 (6 bases). The V end was cut by 0 bases, the J end by 7 bases, with 12 bases between. CDR1 is MNHEY, CDR2 SVGEGT, per germline. The CDR3 length is 14 residues.

The V and J genes are TRBV13 and TRBJ1-2; no clear D gene. Trimming took 5 bases from V and 1 from J, leaving 11 bases between them. The CDR3 sequence is 14 residues long. Germline-derived CDR1 and CDR2 are PRHDT and FYEKMQ (reference sequence). CDR3 DNA: TGTGCCAGCAGCCCGACGGGCTTTAACTATGGCTACACCTTC. It yields the protein CASSPTGFNYGYTF.

This chain links TRBV13 with TRBJ2-1; D is unclear. The CDR3 has 15 amino acids. The V gene's germline CDR1 is PRHDT and CDR2 FYEKMQ (reference sequence). Trimming took off 1 base at V and 8 bases at J, with 15 bases between the two ends. The chain's CDR3 is CASSLVTPRSDEQFF. Written as DNA, the CDR3 is TGTGCCAGCAGCTTAGTGACCCCTCGATCCGATGAGCAGTTCTTC.

The V call is TRBV15, the J call TRBJ1-2; D remains ambiguous. The CDR3 has 14 residues. V was clipped by 0 bases and J by 6 bases, with 11 bases between them. Germline V gene lookup returns CDR1 LNHNV and CDR2 YYDKDF (reference sequence). This chain's CDR3 is CATSRDGSPNGYTF. DNA of the CDR3: TGTGCCACCAGCAGAGATGGAAGTCCGAATGGCTACACCTTC.

This clone was seen a single time. V usage is TRBV6-5 and J usage is TRBJ1-2, with D maybe TRBD1 (6 bases). The CDR3 spans 15 residues. Germline loops: CDR1 MNHEY, CDR2 SVGAGI. With 8 bases removed from V and 3 bases from J, the gap between germline ends came to 19 bases. The CDR3 sequence is CASRIAKGGDYGYTF. The CDR3 coding sequence is TGTGCCAGCCGTATCGCGAAAGGGGGAGACTATGGCTACACCTTC.

The V and J genes are TRBV13 and TRBJ2-1; D tentatively reads TRBD1 or TRBD2 (5 bases each). Germline lookup yields CDR1 PRHDT and CDR2 FYEKMQ (reference sequence). This CDR3 is 15 amino acids long. V shed 2 bases and J shed 4 bases, with 12 bases lying between them. In DNA, the CDR3 is TGTGCCAGCAGCTTATTGGGGGACGCATACAATGAGCAGTTCTTC. Translating it yields CASSLLGDAYNEQFF.

The V gene is TRBV6-5, the J gene TRBJ1-2, with TRBD1 identical over 9 bases. The germline CDR1 and CDR2 sequences are MNHEY and SVGAGI. The CDR3 loop spans 15 amino acids. Trimming removed 0 bases from V and 7 bases from J; junction bases left unmatched: 6. CDR3 DNA sequence: TGTGCCAGCAGTTACTCGGGGACAGGGCCCTCTGGCTACACCTTC. Amino acid sequence: CASSYSGTGPSGYTF.

The gene calls are TRBV27 and TRBJ2-7; 8 nucleotides line up with TRBD1. The V gene's germline CDR1 is MNHEY and CDR2 SMNVEV (reference sequence). Trimming took 6 bases from V and 0 from J; bases not matched to a gene: 7. The length of the CDR3 is 15 residues. CDR3 sequence: CASRISTGASYEQYF. CDR3 DNA sequence: TGTGCCAGCAGGATCTCGACAGGGGCCTCCTACGAGCAGTACTTC.

The genes are TRBV12-3 or TRBV12-4 and TRBJ1-3; perhaps TRBD1 as D (5 bases). The CDR3 extends over 12 amino acids. The V end lost 6 bases, the J end lost 2 bases, and 5 bases lay between the germline ends. This chain's CDR3 is CASRGPGNTIYF. CDR3 bases: TGTGCCAGCAGGGGACCTGGAAACACCATATATTTT.

V gene TRBV11-2 combines with J gene TRBJ2-1, with 8 bases that match TRBD2. V lost 4 bases, J lost 5 bases, and 13 bases stayed unmatched. The CDR3 loop spans 17 amino acids. The germline V gene encodes CDR1 SGHAT and CDR2 FQNNGV. Here the CDR3 DNA reads TGTGCCAGCAGCTGGGGGAGAGTAGCGGGGCTCAACAATGAGCAGTTCTTC. It yields the protein CASSWGRVAGLNNEQFF.